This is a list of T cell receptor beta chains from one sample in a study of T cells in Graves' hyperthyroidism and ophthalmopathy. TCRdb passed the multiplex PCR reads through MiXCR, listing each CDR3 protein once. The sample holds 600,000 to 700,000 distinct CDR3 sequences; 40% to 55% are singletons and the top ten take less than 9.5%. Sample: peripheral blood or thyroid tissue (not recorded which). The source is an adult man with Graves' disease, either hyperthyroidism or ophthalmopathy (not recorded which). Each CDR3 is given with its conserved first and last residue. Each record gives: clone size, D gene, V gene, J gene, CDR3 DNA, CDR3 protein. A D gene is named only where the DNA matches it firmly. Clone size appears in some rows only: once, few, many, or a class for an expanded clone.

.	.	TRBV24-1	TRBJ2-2	TGTGCCACCAGTGATCCGGGCTCCTTAGGGGAGCTGTTTTTT	CATSDPGSLGELFF
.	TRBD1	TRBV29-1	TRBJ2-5	TGCAGCGTTGCGATCTGGGACAGGGTATACGAGACCCAGTACTTC	CSVAIWDRVYETQYF
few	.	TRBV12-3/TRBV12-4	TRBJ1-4	TGTGCCAGCAGTTTTCGACGCGGAACCCCTAATGAAAAACTGTTTTTT	CASSFRRGTPNEKLFF
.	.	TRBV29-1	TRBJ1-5	TGCAGCGTTGATGACGGAGGCAATCAGCCTCAGCATTTT	CSVDDGGNQPQHF
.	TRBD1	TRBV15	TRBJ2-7	TGTGCCACGAAAACAGGGGACTCCTACGAGCAGTACTTC	CATKTGDSYEQYF
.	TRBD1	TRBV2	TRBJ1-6	TGTGCCAGCAGTGAAGCGGGACAGTATAATTCACCCCTCCACTTT	CASSEAGQYNSPLHF
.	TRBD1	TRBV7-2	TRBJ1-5	TGTGCCAGCAGCACCGGGACAGGGGGAAATAGCAATCAGCCCCAGCATTTT	CASSTGTGGNSNQPQHF
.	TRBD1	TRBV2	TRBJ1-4	TGTGCCAGCAGGGTACAGGGGGCAACTAATGAAAAACTGTTTTTT	CASRVQGATNEKLFF
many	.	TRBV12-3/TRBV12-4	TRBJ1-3	TGTGCCAGCAGTTTGGCGGGGCTCGGAAACACCATATATTTT	CASSLAGLGNTIYF
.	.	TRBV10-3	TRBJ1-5	TGTGCCATCAGTCCTCGGGACAGCAATCAGCCCCAGCATTTT	CAISPRDSNQPQHF
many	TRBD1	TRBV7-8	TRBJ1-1	TGTGCCAGCAGCTTGAGGACAGGGAGCATGAACACTGAAGCTTTCTTT	CASSLRTGSMNTEAFF
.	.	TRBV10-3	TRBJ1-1	TGTGCCAGCAGTCAACAGGCAACCACTGAAGCTTTCTTT	CASSQQATTEAFF
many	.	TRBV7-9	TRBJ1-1	TGTGCCAGCAGCTTAGTGGGGGCAGAAGGTGAAGCTTTCTTT	CASSLVGAEGEAFF
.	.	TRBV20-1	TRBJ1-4	TGCAGTGCTAGGCGAGCGGGAGGGGGGGAAAAACTGTTTTTT	CSARRAGGGEKLFF
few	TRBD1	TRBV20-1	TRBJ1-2	TGCAGTGCTAGAGACTGGACAGGGCTCGAAGATGGCTACACCTTC	CSARDWTGLEDGYTF
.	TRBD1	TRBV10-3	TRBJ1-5	TGTGCCAGCCTTGACAGGGAGGATCAGCCCCAGCATTTT	CASLDREDQPQHF
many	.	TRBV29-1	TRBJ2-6	TGCAGCGTTGACAGGGGGGCCGGGGCCAACGTCCTGACTTTC	CSVDRGAGANVLTF
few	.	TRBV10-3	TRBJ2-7	TGTGCCAGCAGTCCCGGGACCCACGAGCAGTACTTC	CASSPGTHEQYF
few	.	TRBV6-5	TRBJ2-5	TGTGCCAGCAGTTATGTTGGACAAGAGACCCAGTACTTC	CASSYVGQETQYF
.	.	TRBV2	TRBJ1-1	TGTGCCAGCACATCGGGCAGAGAGAACACTGAAGCTTTCTTT	CASTSGRENTEAFF
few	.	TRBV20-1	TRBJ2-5	TGCAGTGCTTCCGAGGACCGAAATTGGTACCAAGAGACCCAGTACTTC	CSASEDRNWYQETQYF
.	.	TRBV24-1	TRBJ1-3	TGTGCCACCTCCGGGACACCTGGAAACACCATATATTTT	CATSGTPGNTIYF
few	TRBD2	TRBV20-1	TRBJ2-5	TGCAGTGCCCCGGTTCGGACTAGCCTTACCCCAGAGACCCAGTACTTC	CSAPVRTSLTPETQYF
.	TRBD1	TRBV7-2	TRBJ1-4	TGTGCCAGCAGCGGAAATTCCGGGACAGCTAATGAAAAACTGTTTTTT	CASSGNSGTANEKLFF
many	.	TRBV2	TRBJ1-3	TGTGCCAGCAGTGAAGCGGTTGGGGGGTCTGGAAACACCATATATTTT	CASSEAVGGSGNTIYF
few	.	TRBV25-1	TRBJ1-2	TGTGCCAGCAGTGAAGGCCGGCAGGGGTATGGCTACACCTTC	CASSEGRQGYGYTF
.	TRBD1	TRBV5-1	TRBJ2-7	TGCGCCAGCAGCTTGGAGGCAGGGGGAGCTACGGACGAGCAGTACTTC	CASSLEAGGATDEQYF
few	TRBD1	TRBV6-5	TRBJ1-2	TGTGCCAGCTCCCCACGACAGGGGATATATGGCTACACCTTC	CASSPRQGIYGYTF
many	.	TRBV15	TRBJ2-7	TGTGCCACCAGCAGAGTCGAGAGACAGACCGCCTACGAGCAGTACTTC	CATSRVERQTAYEQYF
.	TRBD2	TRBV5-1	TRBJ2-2	TGCGCCAGCAGCTCCCGGCTAGCGGGGCCCACCGGGGAGCTGTTTTTT	CASSSRLAGPTGELFF
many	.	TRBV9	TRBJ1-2	TGTGCCAGCAGCGTAGAAACGGGAAACTATGGCTACACCTTC	CASSVETGNYGYTF
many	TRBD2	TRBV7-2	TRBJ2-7	TGTGCCAGCAGCTTAAGCGGGAGTCAGTACTTC	CASSLSGSQYF
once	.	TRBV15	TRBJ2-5	TGTGCCACCAGCAGCTTCTGGGGTCAGCAGACCCAGTACTTC	CATSSFWGQQTQYF
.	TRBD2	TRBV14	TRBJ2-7	TGTGCCAGCAGCCGGGGACCGGGACTAGCGGGAGATCACGAGCAGTACTTC	CASSRGPGLAGDHEQYF
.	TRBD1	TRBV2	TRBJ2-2	TGTGCCAGCAGTCATACCAGGGGGCTCGGCACCGGGGAGCTGTTTTTT	CASSHTRGLGTGELFF
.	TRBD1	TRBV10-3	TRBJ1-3	TGTGCCATCAGAGATAACGGGACAGGGAACACCATATATTTT	CAIRDNGTGNTIYF
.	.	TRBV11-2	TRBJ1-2	TGTGCCAGCAGCTTAGGCCCCGTCGGGGGTCCATATGGCTACACCTTC	CASSLGPVGGPYGYTF
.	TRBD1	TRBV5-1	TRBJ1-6	TGCGCCAGCAGCTCTGGACAGGGAGCGGATTCACCCCTCCACTTT	CASSSGQGADSPLHF
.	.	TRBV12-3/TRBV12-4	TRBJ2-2	TGTGCCGGCCGACGGGGAGGGGGAAACACCGGGGAGCTGTTTTTT	CAGRRGGGNTGELFF
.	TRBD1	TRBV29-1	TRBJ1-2	TGCAGCGTTGAAGATCAAGCGACAGGGGTCGGCTACACCTTC	CSVEDQATGVGYTF
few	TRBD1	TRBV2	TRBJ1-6	TGTGCCAGCAGTGACAGGAGTTCGGGACAGGGTTTGACTTCACCCCTCCACTTT	CASSDRSSGQGLTSPLHF
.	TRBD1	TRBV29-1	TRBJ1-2	TGCAGCACCCCGGACAGGGGGCGTGGTGGCTACACCTTC	CSTPDRGRGGYTF
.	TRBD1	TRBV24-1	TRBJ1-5	TGTGCCAGCAGTGACTTGGACAGGGACAATCAGCCCCAGCATTTT	CASSDLDRDNQPQHF
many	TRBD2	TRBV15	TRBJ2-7	TGTGCCACCAGCAGAGCGGGGGAGGGCTACGTCGAGCAGTACTTC	CATSRAGEGYVEQYF
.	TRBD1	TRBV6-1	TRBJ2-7	TGTGCCAGCACCAGGACAGGGGGCGTTTACGAGCAGTACTTC	CASTRTGGVYEQYF
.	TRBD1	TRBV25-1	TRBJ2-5	TGTGCCAGCAGTCCCAGGACAGGGGGCGAGGAGACCCAGTACTTC	CASSPRTGGEETQYF
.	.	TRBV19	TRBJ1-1	TGTGCCAGTTACGAGTCCAGTCCGAACACTGAAGCTTTCTTT	CASYESSPNTEAFF
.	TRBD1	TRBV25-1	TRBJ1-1	TGTGCCAGCAGTGAGACAGGGGTAGCGAACACTGAAGCTTTCTTT	CASSETGVANTEAFF
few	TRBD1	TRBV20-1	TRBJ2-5	TGCAGTGCTAGCGACAGGGGGCAGGTTGAGACCCAGTACTTC	CSASDRGQVETQYF
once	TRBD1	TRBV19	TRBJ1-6	TGTGCCAGTTACGAGACAGGGAGAATCTCACCCCTCCACTTT	CASYETGRISPLHF
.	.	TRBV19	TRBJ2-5	TGTGCCAGTAGTGCGCTACCCGGGACACCAAACGGGGAGACCCAGTACTTC	CASSALPGTPNGETQYF
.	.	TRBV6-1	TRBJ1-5	TGTGCCAGCAGTCCAGCCCACGAGCATTTT	CASSPAHEHF
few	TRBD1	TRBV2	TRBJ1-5	TGTGCCAGCTGCGTCAGACAGGGAACCAAGCCCCAGCATTTT	CASCVRQGTKPQHF
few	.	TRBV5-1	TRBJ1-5	TGCGCCAGCAGCTTGGAGGGGGGGGGCGCCGGCAATCAGCCCCAGCATTTT	CASSLEGGGAGNQPQHF
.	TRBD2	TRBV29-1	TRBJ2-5	TGCAGCGTCTGGACTAGCGGGAGCCCCGAGACCCAGTACTTC	CSVWTSGSPETQYF